This T cell receptor beta chain emerged from a study of shared clonotypes between healthy human individuals. Germline loops: CDR1 MDHEN, CDR2 SYDVKM. There are 15 residues in the CDR3. Trimming removed 2 bases from V and 10 bases from J, with 18 bases in between. Clones were sequenced by immunoSEQ multiplex PCR, and TCRdb holds only the in-frame ones, with some missing. This table holds about 680,000 clones, over 65% found once. This clone was observed once. The source is a woman in her twenties or thirties in good health. The chain is built from TRBV28 and TRBJ2-1; D perhaps matches TRBD2 (5 bases). The specimen was memory CD4+ T cells sorted from blood. Indicated subset: CD45RA-negative fraction. The CDR3 loop is CASSLPGTSVGEQFF. CDR3 DNA: TGTGCCAGCAGTTTACCGGGAACCAGTGTAGGCGAGCAGTTCTTC.